This T cell receptor (beta chain) was retrieved from a study of shared clonotypes between healthy human individuals. Turning to the study itself: Participating donors consisted of two women and a few men aged 18 to 49.

CD45RO negativity and positive selection for CCR7 defined naive CD8 cells, a population that excluded terminally differentiated effector memory CD45RA+ cells. The assay was immunoSEQ multiplex PCR, and TCRdb's table has in-frame clones only and misses some. This sample has some 2.1 million clones, with 90% to 95% found just once. Germline CDR1 SGHTS, CDR2 YDEGEE. This CDR3 region has 16 residues. V was pared by 3 bases and J by 3 bases, with 15 bases between. The sequence was obtained from a man aged 18 to 35 in good health. Some clones in this sample may be carry-over from other donors' samples. Source material: naive CD8+ T cells from PBMCs. This rearrangement joins TRBV5-8 to TRBJ2-2; D is perhaps TRBD1 (6 bases). The CDR3 region has the DNA TGTGCCAGCAGCTACCGAACAGGGTTGGACACCGGGGAGCTGTTTTTT. It codes for CASSYRTGLDTGELFF.